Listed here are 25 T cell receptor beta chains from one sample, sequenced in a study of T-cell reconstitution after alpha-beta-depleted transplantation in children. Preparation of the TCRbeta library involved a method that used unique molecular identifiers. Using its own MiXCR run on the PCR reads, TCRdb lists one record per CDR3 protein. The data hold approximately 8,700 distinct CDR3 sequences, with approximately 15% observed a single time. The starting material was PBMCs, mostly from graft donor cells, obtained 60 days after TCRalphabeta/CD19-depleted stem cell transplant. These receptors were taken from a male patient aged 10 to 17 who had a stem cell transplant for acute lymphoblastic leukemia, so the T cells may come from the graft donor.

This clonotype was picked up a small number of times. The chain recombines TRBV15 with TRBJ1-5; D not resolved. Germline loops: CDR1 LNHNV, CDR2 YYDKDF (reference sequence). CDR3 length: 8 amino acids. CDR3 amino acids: CSNQPQHF. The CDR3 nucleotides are TGTAGCAATCAGCCCCAGCATTTT.

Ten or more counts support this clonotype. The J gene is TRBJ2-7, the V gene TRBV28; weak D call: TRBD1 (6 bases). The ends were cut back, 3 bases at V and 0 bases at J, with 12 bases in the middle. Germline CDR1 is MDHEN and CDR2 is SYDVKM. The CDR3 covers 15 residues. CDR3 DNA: TGTGCCAGCAGTTTTTTGGGGGCCCTCTCCTACGAGCAGTACTTC. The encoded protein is CASSFLGALSYEQYF.

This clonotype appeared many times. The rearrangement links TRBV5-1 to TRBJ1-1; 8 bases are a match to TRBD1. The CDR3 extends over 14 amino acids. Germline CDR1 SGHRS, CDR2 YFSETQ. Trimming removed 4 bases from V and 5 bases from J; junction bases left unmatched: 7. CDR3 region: CASSLGQVGTEAFF. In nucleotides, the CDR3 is TGCGCCAGCAGCCTGGGACAGGTAGGAACTGAAGCTTTCTTT.

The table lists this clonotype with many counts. CDR3 coding DNA: TGTGCCAGCAGTTACGGGCACCCCGGGGGGTCACCCCTCCACTTT. Protein product: CASSYGHPGGSPLHF. The J gene is TRBJ1-6, the V gene TRBV6-5, with TRBD1 as a possible D gene (5 bases). The CDR3 has 15 residues. Germline assignment: CDR1 MNHEY and CDR2 SVGAGI. Trimming took off 2 bases at V and 10 bases at J, with 15 bases between the two ends.

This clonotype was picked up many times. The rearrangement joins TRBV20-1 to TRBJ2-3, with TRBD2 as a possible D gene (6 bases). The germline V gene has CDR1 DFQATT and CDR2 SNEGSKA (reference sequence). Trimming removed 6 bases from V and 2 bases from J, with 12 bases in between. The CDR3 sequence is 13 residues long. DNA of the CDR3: TGCAGTGCCGGGACTCCCCTCACAGATACGCAGTATTTT. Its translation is CSAGTPLTDTQYF.

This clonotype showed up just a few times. In DNA form, the CDR3 reads TGTGCCAGTAGTACAGACAGGGGTGGGAATCAGCCCCAGCATTTT. This translates into CASSTDRGGNQPQHF. This chain connects TRBV19 to TRBJ1-5; TRBD1 agrees at 8 bases. In germline, CDR1 is LNHDA, CDR2 SQIVND (reference sequence). Trimming removed 4 bases from V and 4 bases from J; junction bases left unmatched: 6. The CDR3 has 15 residues.

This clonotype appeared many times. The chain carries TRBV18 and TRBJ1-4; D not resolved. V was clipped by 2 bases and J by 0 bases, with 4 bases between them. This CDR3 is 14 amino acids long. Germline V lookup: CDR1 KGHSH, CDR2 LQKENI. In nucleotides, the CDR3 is TGTGCCAGCTCACCAACATCAACTAATGAAAAACTGTTTTTT. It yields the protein CASSPTSTNEKLFF. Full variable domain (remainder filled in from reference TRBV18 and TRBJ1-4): NAGVMQNPRHLVRRRGQEARLRCSPMKGHSHVYWYRQLPEEGLKFMVYLQKENIIDESGMPKERFSAEFPKEGPSILRIQQVVRGDSAAYFCASSPTSTNEKLFFGSGTQLSVL.

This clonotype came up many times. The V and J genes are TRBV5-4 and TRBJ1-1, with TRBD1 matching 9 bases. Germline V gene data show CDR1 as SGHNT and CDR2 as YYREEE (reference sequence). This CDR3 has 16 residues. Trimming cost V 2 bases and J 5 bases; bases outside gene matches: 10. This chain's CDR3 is CASSFPGQGRNTEAFF. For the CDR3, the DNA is TGTGCCAGCAGCTTCCCGGGACAGGGTAGGAATACTGAAGCTTTCTTT.

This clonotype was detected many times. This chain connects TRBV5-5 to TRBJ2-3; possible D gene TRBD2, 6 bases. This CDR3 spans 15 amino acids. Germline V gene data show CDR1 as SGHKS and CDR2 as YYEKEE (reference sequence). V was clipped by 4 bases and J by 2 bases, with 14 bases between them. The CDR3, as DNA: TGTGCCAGCAGCCTTCGGGAGAAATTCACAGATACGCAGTATTTT. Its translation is CASSLREKFTDTQYF.

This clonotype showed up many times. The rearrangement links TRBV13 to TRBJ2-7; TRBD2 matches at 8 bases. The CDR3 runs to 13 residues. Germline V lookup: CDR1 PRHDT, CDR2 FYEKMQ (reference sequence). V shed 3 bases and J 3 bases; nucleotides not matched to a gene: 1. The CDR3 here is CASSFLAGYEQYF. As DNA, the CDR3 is TGTGCCAGCAGCTTCCTAGCGGGCTACGAGCAGTACTTC.

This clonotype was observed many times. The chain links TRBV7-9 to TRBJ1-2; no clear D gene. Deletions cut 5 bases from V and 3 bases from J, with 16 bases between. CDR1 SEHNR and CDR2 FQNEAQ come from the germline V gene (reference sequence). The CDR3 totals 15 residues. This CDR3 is CASSLTQLIDYGYTF. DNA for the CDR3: TGTGCCAGCAGCCTTACACAGCTAATAGACTATGGCTACACCTTC. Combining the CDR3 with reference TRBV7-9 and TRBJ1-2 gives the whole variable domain DTGVSQNPRHKITKRGQNVTFRCDPISEHNRLYWYRQTLGQGPEFLTYFQNEAQLEKSRLLSDRFSAERPKGSFSTLEIQRTEQGDSAMYLCASSLTQLIDYGYTFGSGTRLTVV.

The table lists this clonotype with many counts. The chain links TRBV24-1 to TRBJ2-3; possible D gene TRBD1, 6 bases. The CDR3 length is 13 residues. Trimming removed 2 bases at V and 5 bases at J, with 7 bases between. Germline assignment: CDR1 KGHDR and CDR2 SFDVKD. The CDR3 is CATSDSQGDTQYF. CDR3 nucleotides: TGTGCCACCAGTGATTCACAGGGAGATACGCAGTATTTT.

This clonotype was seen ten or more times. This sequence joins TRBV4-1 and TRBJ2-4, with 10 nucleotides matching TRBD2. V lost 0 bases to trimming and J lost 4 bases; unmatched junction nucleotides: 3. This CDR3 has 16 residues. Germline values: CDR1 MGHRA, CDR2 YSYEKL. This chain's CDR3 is CASSQDSGGPKNIQYF. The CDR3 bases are TGCGCCAGCAGCCAAGATAGCGGGGGGCCAAAAAACATTCAGTACTTC.

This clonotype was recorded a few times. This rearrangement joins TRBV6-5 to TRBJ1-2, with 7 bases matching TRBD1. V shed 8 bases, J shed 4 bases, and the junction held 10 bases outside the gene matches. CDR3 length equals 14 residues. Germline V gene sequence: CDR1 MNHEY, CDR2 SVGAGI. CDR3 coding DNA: TGTGCCAGCCAAAGACAGGGTTCCGGCTATGGCTACACCTTC. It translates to CASQRQGSGYGYTF.

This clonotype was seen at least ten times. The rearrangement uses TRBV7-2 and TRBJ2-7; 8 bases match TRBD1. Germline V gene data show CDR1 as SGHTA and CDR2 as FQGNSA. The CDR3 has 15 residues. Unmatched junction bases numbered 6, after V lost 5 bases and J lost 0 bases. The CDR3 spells CASSKDRGFSYEQYF. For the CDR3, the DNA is TGTGCCAGCAGCAAAGACAGGGGCTTCTCCTACGAGCAGTACTTC.

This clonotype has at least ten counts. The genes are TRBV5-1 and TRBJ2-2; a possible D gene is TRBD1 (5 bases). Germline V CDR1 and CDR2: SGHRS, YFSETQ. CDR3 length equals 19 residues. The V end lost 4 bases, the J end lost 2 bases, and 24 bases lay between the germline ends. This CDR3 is CASSHRSYSGRTNTGELFF. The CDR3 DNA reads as TGCGCCAGCAGCCATCGTTCTTACTCCGGGCGGACAAACACCGGGGAGCTGTTTTTT.

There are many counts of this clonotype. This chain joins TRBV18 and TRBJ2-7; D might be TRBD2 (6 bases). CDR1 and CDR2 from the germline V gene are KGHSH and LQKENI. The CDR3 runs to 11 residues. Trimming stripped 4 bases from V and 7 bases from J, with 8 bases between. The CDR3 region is CASSLRGEQYF. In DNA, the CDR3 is TGTGCCAGCTCACTGCGGGGTGAGCAGTACTTC.

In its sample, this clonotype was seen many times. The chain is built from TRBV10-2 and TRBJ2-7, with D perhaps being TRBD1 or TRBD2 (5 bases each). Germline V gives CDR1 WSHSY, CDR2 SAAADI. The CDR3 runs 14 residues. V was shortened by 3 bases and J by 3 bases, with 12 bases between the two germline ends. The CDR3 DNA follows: TGCGCCAGCAGTGATGGGGGAGTGGGCTACGAGCAGTACTTC. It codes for CASSDGGVGYEQYF.

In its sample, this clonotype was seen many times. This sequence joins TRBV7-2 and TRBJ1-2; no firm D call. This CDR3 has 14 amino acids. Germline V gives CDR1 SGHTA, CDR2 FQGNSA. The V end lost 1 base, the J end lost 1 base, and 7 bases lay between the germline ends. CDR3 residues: CASSLGTFNYGYTF. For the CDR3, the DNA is TGTGCCAGCAGCTTAGGGACCTTTAACTATGGCTACACCTTC.

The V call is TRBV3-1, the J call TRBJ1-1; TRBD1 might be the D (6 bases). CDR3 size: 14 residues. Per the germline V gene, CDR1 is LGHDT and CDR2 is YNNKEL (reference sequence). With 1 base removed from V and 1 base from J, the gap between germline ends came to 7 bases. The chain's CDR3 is CASSQGTENTEAFF. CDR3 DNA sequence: TGTGCCAGCAGCCAAGGGACAGAGAACACTGAAGCTTTCTTT.

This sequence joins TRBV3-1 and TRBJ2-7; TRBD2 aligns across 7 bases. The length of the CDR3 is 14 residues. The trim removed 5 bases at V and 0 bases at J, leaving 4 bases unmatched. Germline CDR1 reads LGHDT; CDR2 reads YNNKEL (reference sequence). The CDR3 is CASSYASGSYEQYF. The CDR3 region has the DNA TGTGCCAGCAGCTACGCTAGCGGCTCCTACGAGCAGTACTTC.

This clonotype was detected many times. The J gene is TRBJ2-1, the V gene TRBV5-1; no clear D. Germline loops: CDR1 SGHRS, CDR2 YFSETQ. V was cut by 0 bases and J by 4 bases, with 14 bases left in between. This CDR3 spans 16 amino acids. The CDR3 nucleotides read TGCGCCAGCAGCTTGGAGGGTCTCCTACGATACAATGAGCAGTTCTTC. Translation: CASSLEGLLRYNEQFF. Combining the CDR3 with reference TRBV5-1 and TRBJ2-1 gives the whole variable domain KAGVTQTPRYLIKTRGQQVTLSCSPISGHRSVSWYQQTPGQGLQFLFEYFSETQRNKGNFPGRFSGRQFSNSRSEMNVSTLELGDSALYLCASSLEGLLRYNEQFFGPGTRLTVL.

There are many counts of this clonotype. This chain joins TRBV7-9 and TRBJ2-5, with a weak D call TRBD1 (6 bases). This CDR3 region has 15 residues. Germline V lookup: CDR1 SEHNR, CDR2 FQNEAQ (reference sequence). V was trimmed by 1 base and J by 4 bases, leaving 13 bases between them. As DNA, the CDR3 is TGTGCCAGCAGCTTAGGGACAGCCGTTGGAGAGACCCAGTACTTC. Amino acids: CASSLGTAVGETQYF.

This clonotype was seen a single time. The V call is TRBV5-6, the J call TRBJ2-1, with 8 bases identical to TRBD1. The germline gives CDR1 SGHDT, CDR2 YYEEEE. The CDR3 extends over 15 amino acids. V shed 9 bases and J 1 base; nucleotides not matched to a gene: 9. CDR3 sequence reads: CAMGPRDRSYNEQFF. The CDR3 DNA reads TGTGCCATGGGCCCCCGGGACAGGTCCTACAATGAGCAGTTCTTC.

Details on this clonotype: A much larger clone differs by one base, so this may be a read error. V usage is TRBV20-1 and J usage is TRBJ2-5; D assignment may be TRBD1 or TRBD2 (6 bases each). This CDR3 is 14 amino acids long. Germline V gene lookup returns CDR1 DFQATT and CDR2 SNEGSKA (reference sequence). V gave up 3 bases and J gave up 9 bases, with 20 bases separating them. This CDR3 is CSASRRGRPEPQYF. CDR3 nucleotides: TGCAGTGCTAGCCGACGGGGGCGCCCTGAGCCCCAGTACTTC.